This T cell receptor (beta chain) is from a study of cytomegalovirus exposure and HLA in healthy donors. PCR employed 60 Vbeta and 13 Jbeta primers. In the original processing: Unique TCR beta chains numbered around 80 million in a later analysis, with around 10 million shared. Sequencing used immunoSEQ multiplex PCR; TCRdb keeps in-frame clones, though not all of them. V and J calls and clone size are those listed in that table; D and trimming were worked out from the DNA. There are around 160,000 clones in the sample; around 63% occur only once, and around 4% lies in the top ten. This clone turned up a few times. Its antigen remains unidentified. These donors, healthy bone marrow donors, were studied. CDR1 and CDR2 (germline): MNHEY, SMNVEV (reference sequence). Losses at the gene ends were 7 bases for V and 9 bases for J; bases not matched to a gene: 11. This CDR3 is built from 14 residues. Overall study results and limits: Donors belonging to an Asian-associated ancestry cluster reportedly showed fewer N-insertions in productive TCRs than the roughly 670-donor mean, according to what a later analysis found. A link between a missense DCLRE1C variant and TCR beta V- and J-gene trimming emerged from a later analysis.

The source material was PBMCs. The sequence was collected from a woman between 18 and 29 years old in good health and CMV-seropositive. The V gene is TRBV27, the J gene TRBJ2-3; 9 bases are a match to TRBD2. CDR3 nucleotide sequence: TGTGCCAGCACCGGTAGCGGGGGACTAGAAACGCAGTATTTT. This encodes CASTGSGGLETQYF.